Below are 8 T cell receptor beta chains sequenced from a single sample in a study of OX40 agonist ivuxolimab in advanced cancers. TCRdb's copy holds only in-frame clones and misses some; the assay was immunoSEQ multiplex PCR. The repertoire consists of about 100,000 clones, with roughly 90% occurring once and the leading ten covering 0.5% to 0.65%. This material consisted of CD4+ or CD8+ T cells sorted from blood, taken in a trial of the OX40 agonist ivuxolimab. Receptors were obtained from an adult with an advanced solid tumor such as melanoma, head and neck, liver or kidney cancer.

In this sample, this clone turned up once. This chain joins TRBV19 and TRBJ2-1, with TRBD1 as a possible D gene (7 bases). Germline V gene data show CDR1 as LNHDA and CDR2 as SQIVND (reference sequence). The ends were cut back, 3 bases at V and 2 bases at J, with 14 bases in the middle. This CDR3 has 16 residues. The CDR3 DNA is TGTGCCAGTAGTATGATCCAGGGGGGACCCTACAATGAGCAGTTCTTC. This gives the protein CASSMIQGGPYNEQFF.

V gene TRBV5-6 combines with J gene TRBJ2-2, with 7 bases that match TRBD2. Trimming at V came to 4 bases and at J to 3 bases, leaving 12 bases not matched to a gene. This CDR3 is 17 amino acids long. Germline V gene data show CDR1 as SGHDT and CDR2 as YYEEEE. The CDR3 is CASSPSGAAGYTGELFF. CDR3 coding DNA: TGTGCCAGCAGCCCCTCTGGGGCAGCGGGATACACCGGGGAGCTGTTTTTT.

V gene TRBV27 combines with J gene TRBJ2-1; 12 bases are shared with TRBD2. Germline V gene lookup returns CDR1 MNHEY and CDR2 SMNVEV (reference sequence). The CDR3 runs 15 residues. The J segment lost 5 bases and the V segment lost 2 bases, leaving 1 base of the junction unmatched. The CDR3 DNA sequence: TGTGCCAGCAGTTTACTAGCGGGAGGGAACAATGAGCAGTTCTTC. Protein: CASSLLAGGNNEQFF.

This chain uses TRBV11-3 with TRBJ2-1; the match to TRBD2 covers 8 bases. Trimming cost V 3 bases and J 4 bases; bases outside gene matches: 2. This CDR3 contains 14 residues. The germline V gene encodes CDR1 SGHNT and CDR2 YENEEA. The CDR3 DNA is TGTGCCAGCAGCTTTAGCGGGAATTACAATGAGCAGTTCTTC. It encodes CASSFSGNYNEQFF.

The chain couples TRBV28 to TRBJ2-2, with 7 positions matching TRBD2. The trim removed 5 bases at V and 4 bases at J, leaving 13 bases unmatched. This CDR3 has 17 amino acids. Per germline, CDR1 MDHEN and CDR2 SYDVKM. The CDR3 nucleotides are TGTGCCAGCAGTCCCCCCCTTGGTAGCGGGCTCACCGGGGAGCTGTTTTTT. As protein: CASSPPLGSGLTGELFF.

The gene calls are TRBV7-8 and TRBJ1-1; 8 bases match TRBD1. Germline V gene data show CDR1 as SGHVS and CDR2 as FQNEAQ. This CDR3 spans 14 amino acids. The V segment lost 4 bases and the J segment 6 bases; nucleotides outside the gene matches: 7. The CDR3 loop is CASSSGGAVPEAFF. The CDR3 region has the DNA TGTGCCAGCAGCTCAGGGGGCGCGGTGCCTGAAGCTTTCTTT.

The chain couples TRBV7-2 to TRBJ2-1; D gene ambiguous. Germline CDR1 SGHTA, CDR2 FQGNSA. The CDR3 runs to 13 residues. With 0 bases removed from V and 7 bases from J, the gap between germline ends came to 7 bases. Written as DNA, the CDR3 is TGTGCCAGCAGCTTAGCGGGGTGGAATGAGCAGTTCTTC. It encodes CASSLAGWNEQFF.

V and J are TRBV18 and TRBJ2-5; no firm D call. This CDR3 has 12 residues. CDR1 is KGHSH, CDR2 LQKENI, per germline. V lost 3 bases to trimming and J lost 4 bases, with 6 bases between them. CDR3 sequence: CASSPTPETQYF. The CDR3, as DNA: TGTGCCAGCTCACCTACCCCAGAGACCCAGTACTTC. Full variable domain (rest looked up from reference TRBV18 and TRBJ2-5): NAGVMQNPRHLVRRRGQEARLRCSPMKGHSHVYWYRQLPEEGLKFMVYLQKENIIDESGMPKERFSAEFPKEGPSILRIQQVVRGDSAAYFCASSPTPETQYFGPGTRLLVL.